A single sample is the source of the 25 T cell receptor beta chains below, sequenced in a study of blood T cells in healthy people across ages. The second PCR ran roughly 7 to 11 cycles with a sample-barcoded 5' primer and J-beta primers. From the 5' RACE reads, TCRdb called clonotypes with MiXCR, one entry per CDR3 protein. This sample has around 1.5 million distinct CDR3 sequences, with roughly 40% found just once. Sequenced sample: blood. The receptors originated from a woman aged 18-29 years in good health.

Worth noting for this clonotype: Germline is not matched at one junction end, which may reflect a read error. The chain uses TRBV6-1 and TRBJ1-2, with TRBD1 matching over 7 bases. The CDR3 is 16 amino acids. Germline loops: CDR1 MNHNS, CDR2 SASEGT. The chain's CDR3 is CASRGQEPQANYGHTF. As DNA, the CDR3 is TGTGCCAGCAGAGGACAGGAACCGCAAGCTAACTATGGCCACACCTTC.

The chain recombines TRBV2 with TRBJ2-2; D is possibly TRBD1 (5 bases). In germline, CDR1 is SNHLY, CDR2 FYNNEI. V shed 4 bases and J shed 1 base, with 10 bases lying between them. There are 15 residues in the CDR3. The CDR3 spells CASSGQGRNTGELFF. Here the CDR3 DNA reads TGTGCCAGCAGTGGGCAGGGAAGGAACACCGGGGAGCTGTTTTTT.

J is TRBJ2-3 and V is TRBV15; 7 nucleotides match TRBD1. There are 17 residues in the CDR3. Trimming removed 4 bases from V and 3 bases from J; junction bases left unmatched: 13. The germline gives CDR1 LNHNV, CDR2 YYDKDF (reference sequence). The CDR3 DNA reads as TGTGCCACCAGCACCAATCAGGGGGTTTGGGGTACAGATACGCAGTATTTT. As protein: CATSTNQGVWGTDTQYF. Together with reference TRBV15 and TRBJ2-3, the CDR3 gives the full variable domain: DAMVIQNPRYQVTQFGKPVTLSCSQTLNHNVMYWYQQKSSQAPKLLFHYYDKDFNNEADTPDNFQSRRPNTSFCFLDIRSPGLGDTAMYLCATSTNQGVWGTDTQYFGPGTRLTVL.

The V call is TRBV6-6, the J call TRBJ1-2; TRBD1 is a possible D gene (6 bases). Germline-derived CDR1 and CDR2 are MNHNY and SVGAGI (reference sequence). This CDR3 comprises 14 residues. Between the trimmed V and J ends, which lost 9 bases and 2 bases, there was a span of 16 bases. This chain's CDR3 is CASVEDRTNYGYTF. The CDR3, as DNA: TGTGCCAGTGTCGAAGACAGGACAAACTATGGCTACACCTTC.

This clonotype was seen only a few times. V is TRBV20-1 and J is TRBJ2-1; the D gene is possibly TRBD2 (7 bases). Looked up from germline, CDR1 is DFQATT and CDR2 is SNEGSKA (reference sequence). The CDR3 extends over 15 amino acids. V lost 3 bases and J 0 bases, leaving 12 bases between the germline ends. The CDR3 loop is CSAREGGDSYNEQFF. CDR3 coding DNA: TGCAGTGCTAGGGAAGGGGGGGACTCCTACAATGAGCAGTTCTTC.

This clonotype was counted a few times. This chain links TRBV3-1 with TRBJ2-5; TRBD1 is a possible D gene (6 bases). This CDR3 has 19 residues. V was cut by 0 bases and J by 1 base, with 21 bases left in between. Germline CDR1 LGHDT, CDR2 YNNKEL (reference sequence). As DNA, the CDR3 is TGTGCCAGCAGCCAAGAAATTCCTCTACAGGGCAGGGGCCAAGAGACCCAGTACTTC. Translation: CASSQEIPLQGRGQETQYF.

The rearrangement links TRBV19 to TRBJ2-7; D unclear. CDR3 length equals 15 residues. V dropped 6 bases and J dropped 2 bases, with 17 bases sitting between them. Germline V gene sequence: CDR1 LNHDA, CDR2 SQIVND (reference sequence). The CDR3 DNA is TGTGCCAGTAGACTCGGTGGCTTAACTACCTACGAGCAGTACTTC. Translating gives CASRLGGLTTYEQYF.

The chain combines TRBV11-2 with TRBJ1-1; the match to TRBD1 covers 9 bases. This CDR3 is built from 16 residues. Germline-derived CDR1 and CDR2 are SGHAT and FQNNGV. J lost 4 bases, V lost 0 bases, and 6 bases had no gene match. The CDR3 sequence is CASSLDQGQGFTEAFF. The DNA of the CDR3 is TGTGCCAGCAGCTTAGATCAGGGACAGGGATTCACTGAAGCTTTCTTT.

The chain links TRBV12-5 to TRBJ2-1, with 8 bases fitting TRBD1. V was pared by 4 bases and J by 7 bases, with 15 bases of the junction left unmatched. Germline lookup yields CDR1 LGHNT and CDR2 FRNRAP. This CDR3 has 17 residues. This CDR3 reads CASGWGTGQGAGNEQFF. The CDR3 bases are TGTGCTAGTGGTTGGGGTACGGGGCAGGGGGCTGGGAATGAGCAGTTCTTC.

This clonotype has more than one count but fewer than ten. V gene TRBV4-1 combines with J gene TRBJ1-3; 8 nucleotides align to TRBD1. This CDR3 has 15 residues. Germline V gene sequence: CDR1 MGHRA, CDR2 YSYEKL. V was clipped by 2 bases and J by 4 bases; unmatched bases: 4. This CDR3 is CASSQLDRDGNTIYF. The CDR3 DNA is TGCGCCAGCAGCCAACTGGACAGGGACGGAAACACCATATATTTT.

This clonotype has a handful of counts. The CDR3 sequence: CASSHLRAGSPKETQYF. The CDR3 DNA follows: TGCGCCAGCAGCCACCTTCGTGCGGGGTCCCCAAAAGAGACCCAGTACTTC. The chain carries TRBV4-1 and TRBJ2-5; D may be TRBD2 (6 bases). V gave up 3 bases and J gave up 3 bases, with 20 bases separating them. The length of the CDR3 is 17 residues. The germline CDR1 and CDR2 sequences are MGHRA and YSYEKL.

The chain combines TRBV20-1 with TRBJ2-3; TRBD2 matches at 8 bases. Germline V gene lookup returns CDR1 DFQATT and CDR2 SNEGSKA (reference sequence). Trimming removed 5 bases from V and 7 bases from J; junction bases left unmatched: 14. The CDR3 totals 15 residues. CDR3 sequence reads: CSAPLMGLVANTQYF. Written as DNA, the CDR3 is TGCAGTGCTCCCCTGATGGGACTAGTAGCCAATACGCAGTATTTT.

The sample holds many counts of this clonotype. The J gene is TRBJ1-1, the V gene TRBV20-1; no definite D call. From germline, CDR1 is DFQATT and CDR2 SNEGSKA (reference sequence). V was trimmed by 0 bases and J by 2 bases, leaving 10 bases between them. The CDR3 loop spans 14 amino acids. In nucleotides, the CDR3 is TGCAGTGCTAGAGATCCAGGCAGCAACACTGAAGCTTTCTTT. Protein: CSARDPGSNTEAFF.

The CDR3 loop is CASSVLGTEPYNEQYF. CDR3 in DNA: TGCGCCAGCAGCGTCCTCGGGACAGAACCATACAATGAGCAGTACTTC. The V call is TRBV5-1, the J call TRBJ2-5; 7 nucleotides match TRBD1. Germline lookup yields CDR1 SGHRS and CDR2 YFSETQ. The CDR3 is 16 amino acids. The junction had 20 bases not matched to a gene; V was cut back by 4 bases and J by 11 bases. The whole variable domain, remainder taken from reference TRBV5-1 and TRBJ2-5, is KAGVTQTPRYLIKTRGQQVTLSCSPISGHRSVSWYQQTPGQGLQFLFEYFSETQRNKGNFPGRFSGRQFSNSRSEMNVSTLELGDSALYLCASSVLGTEPYNEQYFGPGTRLLVL.

V is TRBV20-1 and J is TRBJ2-1; 15 bases agree with TRBD2. Germline-derived CDR1 and CDR2 are DFQATT and SNEGSKA (reference sequence). J was trimmed by 4 bases and V by 5 bases; bases with no gene match: 9. The CDR3 is made up of 17 amino acids. As DNA, the CDR3 is TGCAGTGCTCCTGGACTAGCGGGGGGGCCAAGGTACAATGAGCAGTTCTTC. It codes for CSAPGLAGGPRYNEQFF.

This clonotype was detected a few times. V gene TRBV12-3 or TRBV12-4 combines with J gene TRBJ2-1; D is perhaps TRBD2 (6 bases). V gave up 4 bases and J gave up 8 bases, with 9 bases separating them. The CDR3 totals 12 residues. The CDR3 DNA reads TGTGCCAGCAGTTGGGCTAGCGATGAGCAGTTCTTC. Translating gives CASSWASDEQFF.

This chain joins TRBV6-6 and TRBJ2-5; D remains ambiguous. Germline CDR1 is MNHNY and CDR2 is SVGAGI (reference sequence). Trimming cost V 6 bases and J 5 bases, with 13 bases left between them. The CDR3 sequence is 13 residues long. CDR3 sequence (DNA): TGTGCCAGCAGCCGGACGGTGGATGAGACCCAGTACTTC. This translates into CASSRTVDETQYF.

V and J are TRBV2 and TRBJ2-5, with TRBD1 matching over 8 bases. V lost 5 bases, J lost 1 base, and 9 bases stayed unmatched. CDR1 is SNHLY, CDR2 FYNNEI, per germline. The CDR3 runs 16 residues. The DNA for the CDR3 is TGTGCCAGCAGTCCGGACAGGGCCGAATTCCAAGAGACCCAGTACTTC. Residues: CASSPDRAEFQETQYF.

This clonotype was seen only a few times. This chain links TRBV2 with TRBJ2-2, with no clear D. The V gene lost 5 bases and the J gene lost 4 bases, with 8 bases spanning the gap. This CDR3 comprises 13 residues. Per the germline V gene, CDR1 is SNHLY and CDR2 is FYNNEI. The CDR3 here is CASSYQSTGELFF. The CDR3 bases are TGTGCCAGCAGTTATCAGAGCACCGGGGAGCTGTTTTTT.

This clonotype occurred once. V and J are TRBV20-1 and TRBJ2-2, with 8 positions matching TRBD2. The ends lost 2 bases at V and 5 bases at J; junction bases unmatched: 10. There are 16 residues in the CDR3. CDR1 DFQATT and CDR2 SNEGSKA come from the germline V gene (reference sequence). The CDR3 is CSARPSGGFNTGELFF. CDR3 sequence (DNA): TGCAGTGCTAGACCCAGCGGGGGATTCAATACCGGGGAGCTGTTTTTT.

This clonotype has more than one count but fewer than ten. The genes are TRBV6-6 and TRBJ2-2; D may be TRBD1 (5 bases). Per germline, CDR1 MNHNY and CDR2 SVGAGI (reference sequence). Trimming took 6 bases from V and 2 from J, leaving 10 bases between them. This CDR3 has 14 residues. CDR3 bases: TGTGCCAGCAGGTGGGGCCGAAACACCGGGGAGCTGTTTTTT. Translated, it gives CASRWGRNTGELFF.

CDR3 nucleotides: TGTGCCAGCAGTGATAGCGGGAAGGAGTTCTTC. Translating gives CASSDSGKEFF. This chain connects TRBV6-1 to TRBJ2-1, with TRBD2 identical over 8 bases. Germline trimming cut 3 bases from V and 14 bases from J; bases unmatched to any gene: 3. The CDR3 length is 11 residues. Germline-derived CDR1 and CDR2 are MNHNS and SASEGT.

This chain links TRBV6-5 with TRBJ1-2; no clear D gene. Germline CDR1 reads MNHEY; CDR2 reads SVGAGI. This CDR3 has 11 amino acids. V shed 8 bases and J shed 2 bases, with 6 bases lying between them. The CDR3 sequence: CASVKNYGYTF. CDR3 in DNA: TGTGCCAGCGTCAAAAACTATGGCTACACCTTC.

This sequence joins TRBV5-1 and TRBJ2-7; D possibly uses TRBD1 or TRBD2 (5 bases each). CDR3 length equals 15 residues. Germline assignment: CDR1 SGHRS and CDR2 YFSETQ. Trimming cost V 7 bases and J 0 bases, with 17 bases left between them. The CDR3 coding sequence is TGCGCCAGCGGCCGGGGTTGGGACGGCTCCTACGAGCAGTACTTC. Its translation is CASGRGWDGSYEQYF. The variable domain in full, with the rest retrieved from reference TRBV5-1 and TRBJ2-7, is KAGVTQTPRYLIKTRGQQVTLSCSPISGHRSVSWYQQTPGQGLQFLFEYFSETQRNKGNFPGRFSGRQFSNSRSEMNVSTLELGDSALYLCASGRGWDGSYEQYFGPGTRLTVT.

This clonotype was counted ten times or more. The chain has TRBV21-1 and TRBJ1-2; the tabulated D call, TRBD1, remains unverified against the DNA. TRBV21-1 is a pseudogene locus. The CDR3 loop spans 14 amino acids. The CDR3 coding sequence is TGTGCCAGCAGCAGATACAGGGTCCAAAAACGCTACACCTTC. Its translation is CASSRYRVQKRYTF.